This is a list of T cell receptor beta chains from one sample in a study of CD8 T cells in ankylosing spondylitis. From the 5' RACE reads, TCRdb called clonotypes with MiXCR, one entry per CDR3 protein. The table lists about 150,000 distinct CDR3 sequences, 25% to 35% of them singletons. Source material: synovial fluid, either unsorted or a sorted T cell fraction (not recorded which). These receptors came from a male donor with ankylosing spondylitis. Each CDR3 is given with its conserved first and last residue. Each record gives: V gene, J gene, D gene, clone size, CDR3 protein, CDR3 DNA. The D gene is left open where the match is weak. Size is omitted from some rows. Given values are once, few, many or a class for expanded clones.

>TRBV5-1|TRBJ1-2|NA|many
CASSLEQSYGYTF
TGCGCCAGCAGCTTGGAACAGTCCTATGGCTACACCTTC
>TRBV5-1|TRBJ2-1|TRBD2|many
CASSELTSGRNNEQFF
TGCGCCAGCAGCGAACTGACTAGCGGGAGGAACAATGAGCAGTTCTTC
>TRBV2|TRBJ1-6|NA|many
CASRPGGGSPLHF
TGTGCCAGCAGACCCGGGGGGGGTTCACCCCTCCACTTT
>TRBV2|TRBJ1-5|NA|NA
CASSGVGSQPQHF
TGTGCCAGCAGTGGGGTTGGGAGTCAGCCCCAGCATTTT
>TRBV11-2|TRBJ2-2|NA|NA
CASSRGPRGVHAGELFF
TGTGCCAGCAGTCGGGGTCCTCGAGGGGTGCACGCCGGGGAGCTGTTTTTT
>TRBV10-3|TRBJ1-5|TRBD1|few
CAISSNRGQPQHF
TGTGCCATCAGTAGCAACAGGGGCCAGCCCCAGCATTTT
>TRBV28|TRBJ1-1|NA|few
CATSTVNTEAFF
TGTGCCACCTCGACAGTCAACACTGAAGCTTTCTTT
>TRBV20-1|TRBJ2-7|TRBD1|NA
CSAGAGQGRREQYF
TGCAGTGCTGGAGCGGGACAGGGGAGACGCGAGCAGTACTTC
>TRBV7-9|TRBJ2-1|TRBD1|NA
CASSFSPDRVAEQFF
TGTGCCAGCAGCTTTTCTCCCGACAGGGTGGCTGAGCAGTTCTTC
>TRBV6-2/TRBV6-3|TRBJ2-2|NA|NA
CASSRRQVPGELFF
TGTGCCAGCAGCCGCCGACAGGTTCCCGGGGAGCTGTTTTTT
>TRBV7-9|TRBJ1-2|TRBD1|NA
CASSRTGYDGYTF
TGTGCCAGCAGCCGGACAGGGTACGATGGCTACACCTTC
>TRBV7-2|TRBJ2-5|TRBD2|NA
CASSHDGRGLETQYF
TGTGCCAGCAGTCACGATGGGAGGGGCCTAGAGACCCAGTACTTC
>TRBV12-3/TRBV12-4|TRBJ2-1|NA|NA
CASSPRGYSGTYNEQFF
TGTGCCAGCAGCCCACGGGGGTATAGCGGAACATACAATGAGCAGTTCTTC
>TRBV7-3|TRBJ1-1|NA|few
CASSLMGGGLNTEAFF
TGTGCCAGCAGCTTAATGGGGGGGGGCCTGAACACTGAAGCTTTCTTT
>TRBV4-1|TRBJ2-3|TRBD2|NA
CASSRPPGLAVPSTDTQYF
TGCGCCAGCAGCCGGCCCCCGGGACTAGCGGTGCCTAGCACAGATACGCAGTATTTT
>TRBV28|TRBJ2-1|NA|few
CASSLPVLNEQFF
TGTGCCAGCAGTTTGCCCGTGCTCAATGAGCAGTTCTTC
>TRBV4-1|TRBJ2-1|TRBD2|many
CASSQISGASGGATEQFF
TGCGCCAGCAGCCAAATCTCAGGGGCTAGCGGGGGGGCCACTGAGCAGTTCTTC
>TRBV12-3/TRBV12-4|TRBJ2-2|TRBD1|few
CASSPGDSRNTGELFF
TGTGCCAGCAGTCCAGGGGACAGCCGGAACACCGGGGAGCTGTTTTTT
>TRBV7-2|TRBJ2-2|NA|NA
CASSLAGGRELFF
TGTGCCAGCAGCTTAGCTGGCGGGAGGGAGCTGTTTTTT
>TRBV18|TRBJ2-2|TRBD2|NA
CASSPSSGSYVTTGELFF
TGTGCCAGCTCACCAAGTAGCGGGAGTTATGTGACGACCGGGGAGCTGTTTTTT
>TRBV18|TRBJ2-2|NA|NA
CASSGSTRDTGELFF
TGTGCCAGCTCCGGAAGTACTAGGGACACCGGGGAGCTGTTTTTT
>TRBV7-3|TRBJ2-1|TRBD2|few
CASSPERTSGGAGQFF
TGTGCCAGCAGCCCCGAGAGGACTAGCGGGGGGGCGGGGCAGTTCTTC
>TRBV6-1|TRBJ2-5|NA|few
CASILGAGPSLETQYF
TGTGCCAGCATCCTGGGGGCGGGACCTAGCCTAGAGACCCAGTACTTC
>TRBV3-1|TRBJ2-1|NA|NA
CASSQRINEQFF
TGTGCCAGCAGCCAACGGATTAATGAGCAGTTCTTC
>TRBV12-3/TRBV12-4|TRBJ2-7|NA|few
CASSTADSGYEQYF
TGTGCCAGCAGCACCGCCGACAGTGGCTACGAGCAGTACTTC
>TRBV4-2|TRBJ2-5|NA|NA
CASSQSASSQYF
TGTGCCAGCAGCCAATCGGCTAGTTCACAGTACTTC
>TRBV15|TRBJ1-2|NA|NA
CATSTDRPYGYTF
TGTGCCACCAGCACCGACAGGCCCTATGGCTACACCTTC
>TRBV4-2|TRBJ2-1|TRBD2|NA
CASSLATSGSSYNEQFF
TGTGCCAGCAGCCTAGCGACTAGCGGGAGCTCCTACAATGAGCAGTTCTTC
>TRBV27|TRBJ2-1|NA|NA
CASSRLLSSYNEQFF
TGTGCCAGCAGTAGGCTCTTGAGCTCCTACAATGAGCAGTTCTTC
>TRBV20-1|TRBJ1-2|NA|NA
CSARGFDINYGYTF
TGCAGTGCTAGAGGGTTCGACATCAACTATGGCTACACCTTC
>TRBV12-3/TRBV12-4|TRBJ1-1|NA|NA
CASSSPHGTANTEAFF
TGTGCCAGCAGTTCCCCACATGGGACGGCGAACACTGAAGCTTTCTTT
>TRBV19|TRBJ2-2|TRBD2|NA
CASRRLADTGELFF
TGTGCCAGTAGACGACTAGCGGACACCGGGGAGCTGTTTTTT
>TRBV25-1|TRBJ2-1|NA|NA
CASSGGVSYNEQFF
TGTGCCAGCAGTGGCGGGGTCTCCTACAATGAGCAGTTCTTC
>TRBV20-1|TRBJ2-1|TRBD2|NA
CSAPPGGGEQFF
TGCAGTGCTCCCCCAGGCGGGGGTGAGCAGTTCTTC
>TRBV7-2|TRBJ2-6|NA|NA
CASSFMNSGANVLTF
TGTGCCAGCAGCTTTATGAACTCTGGGGCCAACGTCCTGACTTTC
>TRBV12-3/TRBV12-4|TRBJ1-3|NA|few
CASSLLRAVSGNTIYF
TGTGCCAGCAGTTTACTGCGGGCAGTCTCTGGAAACACCATATATTTT
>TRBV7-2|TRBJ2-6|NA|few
CASSLQALSGANVLTF
TGTGCCAGCAGCTTACAAGCGCTCTCTGGGGCCAACGTCCTGACTTTC
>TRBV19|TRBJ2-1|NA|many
CASSPMAVFSYNEQFF
TGTGCCAGTAGCCCAATGGCAGTATTTTCCTACAATGAGCAGTTCTTC
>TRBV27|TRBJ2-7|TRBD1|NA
CASSRGGRQGLTYEQYF
TGTGCCAGCAGCCGTGGGGGCAGACAGGGTTTAACCTACGAGCAGTACTTC
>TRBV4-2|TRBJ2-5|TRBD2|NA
CASSQLTSGGSGETQYF
TGTGCCAGCAGCCAATTGACTAGCGGGGGTTCAGGAGAGACCCAGTACTTC